These T cell receptor beta chains were read from a single sample in a study of cytomegalovirus exposure and HLA in healthy donors. Sequencing used immunoSEQ multiplex PCR; TCRdb keeps in-frame clones, though not all of them. This sample has about 190,000 clones, with 60% to 80% found just once. Sequencing was carried out using PBMCs. These receptors were taken from a young woman in good health and CMV-seronegative. CDR3s include the opening cysteine and the closing phenylalanine or tryptophan. Fields, in order: clone size, D gene, J gene, V gene, CDR3 protein, CDR3 DNA. D genes are given only for firm matches. Size is omitted from some rows. Given values are once, few, many or a class for expanded clones.

>once|TRBD1|TRBJ1-5|TRBV4-1
CASSRQGRNQPQHF
TGCGCCAGCAGCCGACAGGGTCGCAATCAGCCCCAGCATTTT
>-|-|TRBJ1-5|TRBV20-1
CSARVNQPQHF
TGCAGTGCGAGAGTAAATCAGCCCCAGCATTTT
>few|TRBD1|TRBJ1-3|TRBV7-9
CASSLILGTGASGNTIYF
TGTGCCAGCAGCTTAATCCTAGGGACAGGGGCCTCTGGAAACACCATATATTTT
>few|TRBD2|TRBJ2-3|TRBV19
CASSPTLVASGSTDTQYF
TGTGCCAGTAGCCCAACCCTGGTGGCTAGCGGATCCACAGATACGCAGTATTTT
>once|-|TRBJ1-5|TRBV7-8
CASSLARRGSNQPQHF
TGTGCCAGCAGCTTAGCGCGTAGGGGAAGCAATCAGCCCCAGCATTTT
>-|-|TRBJ1-2|TRBV29-1
CSVELIAGSLTF
TGCAGCGTTGAATTAATTGCGGGGTCCCTCACCTTC
>-|-|TRBJ2-7|TRBV7-8
CASSLKSSGVFEQYF
TGTGCCAGCAGCTTAAAATCGTCGGGGGTCTTCGAGCAGTACTTC
>-|TRBD1|TRBJ2-2|TRBV6-1
CASSPGTANTGELFF
TGTGCCAGCAGCCCCGGGACAGCGAACACCGGGGAGCTGTTTTTT
>-|-|TRBJ1-2|TRBV28
CASSTGYYGYTF
TGTGCCAGCAGTACAGGGTACTATGGCTACACCTTC
>few|-|TRBJ1-1|TRBV6-1
CASSRMRGGETEAFF
TGTGCCAGCAGTAGAATGAGAGGGGGGGAGACTGAAGCTTTCTTT
>-|TRBD2|TRBJ2-5|TRBV9
CASSVAQRGAETQYF
TGTGCCAGCAGCGTAGCCCAGCGGGGGGCCGAGACCCAGTACTTC
>-|-|TRBJ2-2|TRBV9
CASSVVDGTGWNGELFF
TGTGCCAGCAGCGTAGTAGACGGAACAGGGTGGAATGGGGAGCTGTTTTTT
>-|-|TRBJ2-2|TRBV4-2
CASSQDPRNTGELFF
TGTGCCAGCAGCCAAGATCCCCGTAACACCGGGGAGCTGTTTTTT
>-|-|TRBJ1-5|TRBV30
CAWRRRGRQPQHF
TGTGCCTGGAGGCGTAGGGGGAGACAGCCCCAGCATTTT
>-|-|TRBJ1-1|TRBV29-1
CSARRAGDTEAFF
TGCAGCGCCCGTCGAGCAGGGGACACTGAAGCTTTCTTT
>-|TRBD1|TRBJ1-1|TRBV28
CASSFGTYRGSTEAFF
TGTGCCAGCAGTTTCGGAACCTACAGGGGCTCCACTGAAGCTTTCTTT
>few|TRBD1|TRBJ2-6|TRBV25-1
CASSRQGFGGANVLTF
TGTGCCAGCAGTAGACAGGGGTTCGGTGGGGCCAACGTCCTGACTTTC
>-|-|TRBJ2-1|TRBV6-6
CASSYGAQSSYNEQFF
TGTGCCAGCAGTTATGGAGCCCAAAGCTCCTACAATGAGCAGTTCTTC
>-|TRBD1|TRBJ1-2|TRBV30
CAWMEGTAYNYGYTF
TGTGCCTGGATGGAGGGGACAGCCTATAACTATGGCTACACCTTC
>-|-|TRBJ2-3|TRBV4-3
CASRRTLRTDTQYF
TGCGCCAGCAGGAGGACATTACGCACAGATACGCAGTATTTT
>-|TRBD1|TRBJ1-1|TRBV7-9
CASSTLPGTGFEAFF
TGTGCCAGCAGCACCCTTCCCGGGACAGGGTTTGAAGCTTTCTTT